This T cell receptor beta chain appears in the sequencing data of a study of identical twins. Study-wide findings and caveats: In cord blood, abundant beta clonotypes had fewer insertions; memory showed no trend.

Unmatched junction bases numbered 11, after V lost 3 bases and J lost 4 bases. The CDR3 is 17 amino acids. CDR1 and CDR2 (germline): MNHEY, SMNVEV (reference sequence). This clonotype has ten or more counts. Its antigen is not identified. From the 5' RACE reads, TCRdb called clonotypes with MiXCR, one entry per CDR3 protein. Found here are a few hundred thousand distinct CDR3 sequences, about 9% of them singletons; the top ten hold about 8.1%. Sequenced: naive T cells sorted from blood. This sequence joins TRBV27 and TRBJ2-3, with 9 bases matching TRBD2. This TCR was sampled from a woman in her forties or fifties in good health. The CDR3 loop reads CASSFFLAGGPPDTQYF. DNA for the CDR3: TGTGCCAGCAGTTTTTTTTTGGCGGGAGGGCCCCCAGATACGCAGTATTTT.